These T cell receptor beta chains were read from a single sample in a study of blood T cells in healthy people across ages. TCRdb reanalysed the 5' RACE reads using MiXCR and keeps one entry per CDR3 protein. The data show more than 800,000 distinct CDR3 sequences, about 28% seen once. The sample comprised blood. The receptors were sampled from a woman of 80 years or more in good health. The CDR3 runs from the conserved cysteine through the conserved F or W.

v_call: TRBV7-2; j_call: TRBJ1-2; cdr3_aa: CASSSPARDSHGYTF
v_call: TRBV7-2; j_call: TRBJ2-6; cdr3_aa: CASSWYRDRRLSGANVLTF
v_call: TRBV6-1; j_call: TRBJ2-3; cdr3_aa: CASMEQYSTDTQYF
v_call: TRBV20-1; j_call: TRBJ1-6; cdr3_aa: CSARDRADSPLHF
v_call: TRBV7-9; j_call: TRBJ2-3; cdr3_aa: CASSLFMRTDTQYF
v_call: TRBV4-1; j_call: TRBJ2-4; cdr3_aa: CASSQDLAIGAKNIQYF
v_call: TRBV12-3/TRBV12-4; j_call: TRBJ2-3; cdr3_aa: CASRDLAERADVQYF
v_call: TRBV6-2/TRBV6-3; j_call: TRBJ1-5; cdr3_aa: CASTSDRGHSNQPQHF
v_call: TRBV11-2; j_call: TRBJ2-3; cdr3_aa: CASSLRLAGAVDTQYF
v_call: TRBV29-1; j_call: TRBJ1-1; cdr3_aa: CSVEIIGAYHTEAFF
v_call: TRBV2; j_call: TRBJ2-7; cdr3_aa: CASSSVGEISYEQYF
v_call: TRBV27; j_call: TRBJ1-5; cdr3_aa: CASSQGGTQPQHF
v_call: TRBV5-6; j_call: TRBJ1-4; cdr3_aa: CASSNPSTEKLFF
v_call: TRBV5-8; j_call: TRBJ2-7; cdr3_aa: CASSLPGRHEQYF